The 9 T cell receptor beta chains presented below share a single source sample, sequenced in a study of CD8+CD57+ T cells in acquired aplastic anemia. For sequencing, patients were chosen who had shown expansion of CD8+CD57+ cells by flow cytometry. Profiles of TCR beta VDJ and CDR3 were generated from a genomic DNA template. TCRdb passed the reads through MiXCR, listing each CDR3 protein once. Of roughly 93,000 distinct CDR3 sequences detected, around 62% appear once; the ten largest clones hold 55% to 65%. The material sequenced was sorted CD4+, CD8+, or CD8+CD57+ T cells (not recorded which) from PBMCs. The receptors stem from a human donor with aplastic anemia.

This sequence joins TRBV7-8 and TRBJ2-2; 7 positions match TRBD2. Losses at the gene ends were 2 bases for V and 7 bases for J; bases not matched to a gene: 10. Germline CDR1 SGHVS, CDR2 FQNEAQ. The CDR3 is made up of 16 amino acids. The CDR3 region is CASSLYARLANGELFF. The CDR3 bases are TGTGCCAGCAGCTTATATGCCCGACTAGCTAACGGGGAGCTGTTTTTT.

The chain recombines TRBV20-1 with TRBJ1-1, with 9 nucleotides matching TRBD1. The CDR3 loop spans 17 amino acids. V gave up 4 bases and J gave up 0 bases; unmatched junction bases: 12. Germline lookup yields CDR1 DFQATT and CDR2 SNEGSKA (reference sequence). The CDR3 sequence: CSATSRDRAPMNTEAFF. The CDR3 DNA is TGCAGTGCTACCTCCCGGGACAGGGCACCAATGAACACTGAAGCTTTCTTT.

This clonotype came up many times. V is TRBV4-2 and J is TRBJ2-1; 8 positions agree with TRBD2. CDR3 length: 15 residues. Germline CDR1 is LGHNA and CDR2 is YNFKEQ. V lost 4 bases to trimming and J lost 5 bases; unmatched junction nucleotides: 7. For the CDR3, the DNA is TGTGCCAGCAGCCCAAACCTAGCGGGTGACAATGAGCAGTTCTTC. It translates to CASSPNLAGDNEQFF.

This clonotype was detected a few times. This rearrangement joins TRBV7-3 to TRBJ2-1, with 7 bases identical to TRBD1. The V gene's germline CDR1 is SGHTA and CDR2 FQGTGA. J was trimmed by 9 bases and V by 0 bases; bases with no gene match: 8. The CDR3 consists of 15 residues. This CDR3 reads CASSLTQGETIEQFF. CDR3 coding DNA: TGTGCCAGCAGCTTAACGCAGGGGGAGACAATTGAGCAGTTCTTC.

V gene TRBV11-1 combines with J gene TRBJ1-6, with TRBD1 as a possible D gene (5 bases). CDR1 SGHAT and CDR2 FQDESV come from the germline V gene (reference sequence). This CDR3 has 15 amino acids. V dropped 6 bases and J dropped 10 bases, with 19 bases sitting between them. CDR3 coding DNA: TGTGCCAGCAGACCGCCGGGGGGGTTCGGCTCACCCCTCCACTTT. Its translation is CASRPPGGFGSPLHF.

This rearrangement joins TRBV4-1 to TRBJ1-1, with D possibly TRBD1 on 5 matching bases. The CDR3 totals 12 residues. V was cut by 0 bases and J by 10 bases, with 9 bases left in between. The germline V gene encodes CDR1 MGHRA and CDR2 YSYEKL. CDR3 sequence (DNA): TGCGCCAGCAGCCAAGATCTCAGGGTAGCTTTCTTT. As protein: CASSQDLRVAFF.

Details on this clonotype: Germline and junction disagree at one end, which may indicate a read error. This chain connects TRBV29-1 to TRBJ2-3; D unclear. CDR1 is SQVTM and CDR2 is ANQGSEA in the germline V gene. The CDR3 consists of 13 residues. CDR3 coding DNA: TGCAGCGTTAAAGAGCGCCTCACAGATACGCAGTATTTT. This encodes CSVKERLTDTQYF.

This clonotype was detected only a few times. The chain joins TRBV10-1 to TRBJ2-3; D is undetermined. V was shortened by 0 bases and J by 4 bases, with 2 bases between the two germline ends. CDR1 is WNHNN, CDR2 SYGVQD, per germline (reference sequence). This CDR3 has 12 residues. The DNA of the CDR3 is TGCGCCAGCAGTGAGTCGGCAGATACGCAGTATTTT. This translates into CASSESADTQYF.

This clonotype was counted a single time. V and J are TRBV29-1 and TRBJ2-7, with TRBD1 matching 9 bases. The germline CDR1 and CDR2 sequences are SQVTM and ANQGSEA. The CDR3 has 17 residues. V lost 3 bases to trimming and J lost 6 bases; unmatched junction nucleotides: 18. The CDR3 DNA reads TGCAGCGTTGATGGGACAGGGACTGAACTAGGCCTACGCGAGCAGTACTTC. As protein: CSVDGTGTELGLREQYF.